This T cell receptor (beta chain) was found in a study of T cell changes during pregnancy in multiple sclerosis. The assay was immunoSEQ multiplex PCR, and TCRdb's table has in-frame clones only and misses some. The sample yields 90,000 or so clones, 85% to 95% seen once. This CDR3 has 16 amino acids. The junction had 13 bases not matched to a gene; V was cut back by 5 bases and J by 3 bases. CDR1 and CDR2 (germline): LGHNT, FRNRAP. Source: peripheral blood, taken in the first trimester of pregnancy. V usage is TRBV12-5 and J usage is TRBJ2-7, with 7 bases aligning to TRBD2. This clonotype was sampled from a female donor in good health, enrolled as a control in a pregnancy study. The CDR3 loop is CASGGGGRTRHYEQYF. The CDR3 DNA sequence: TGTGCTAGTGGTGGGGGGGGACGGACACGACACTACGAGCAGTACTTC.